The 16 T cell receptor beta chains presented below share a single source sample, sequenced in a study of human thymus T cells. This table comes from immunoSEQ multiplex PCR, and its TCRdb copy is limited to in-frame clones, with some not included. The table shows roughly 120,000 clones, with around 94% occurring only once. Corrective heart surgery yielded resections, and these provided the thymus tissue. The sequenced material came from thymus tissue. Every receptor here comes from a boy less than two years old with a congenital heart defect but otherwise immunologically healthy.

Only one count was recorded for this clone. CDR3 sequence: CASSQRGDNVLTF. CDR3 bases: TGCGCCAGCAGCCAACGGGGTGACAACGTCCTGACTTTC. The chain carries TRBV4-3 and TRBJ2-6, with a possible D match to TRBD2 (5 bases). The CDR3 is 13 amino acids. Trimming shortened V by 2 bases and J by 9 bases, and 8 bases separated the two germline ends. In germline, CDR1 is LGHNA, CDR2 YSLEER.

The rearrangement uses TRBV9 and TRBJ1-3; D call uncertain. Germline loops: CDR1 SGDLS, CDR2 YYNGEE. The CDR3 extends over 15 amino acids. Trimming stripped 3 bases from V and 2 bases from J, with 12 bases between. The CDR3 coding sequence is TGTGCCAGCAGCGCATCTGCCGGGGCTGGAAACACCATATATTTT. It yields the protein CASSASAGAGNTIYF.

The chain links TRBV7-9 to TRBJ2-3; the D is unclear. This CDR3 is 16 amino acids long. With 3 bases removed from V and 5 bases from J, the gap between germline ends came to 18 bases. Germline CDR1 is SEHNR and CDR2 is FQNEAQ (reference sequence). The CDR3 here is CASSFTEPLLGDTQYF. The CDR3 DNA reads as TGTGCCAGCAGCTTCACGGAGCCTCTACTGGGAGATACGCAGTATTTT.

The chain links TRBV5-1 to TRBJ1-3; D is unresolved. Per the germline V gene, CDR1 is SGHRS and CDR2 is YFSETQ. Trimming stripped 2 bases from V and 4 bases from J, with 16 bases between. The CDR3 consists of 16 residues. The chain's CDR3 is CASSFLEGSAGNTIYF. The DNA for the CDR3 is TGCGCCAGCAGCTTCCTCGAGGGCTCCGCAGGAAACACCATATATTTT.

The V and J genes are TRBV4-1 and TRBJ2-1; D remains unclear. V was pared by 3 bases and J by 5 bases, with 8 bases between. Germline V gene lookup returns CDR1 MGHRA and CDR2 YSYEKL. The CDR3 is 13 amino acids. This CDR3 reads CASSHGPNNEQFF. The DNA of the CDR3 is TGCGCCAGCAGCCATGGGCCGAACAATGAGCAGTTCTTC.

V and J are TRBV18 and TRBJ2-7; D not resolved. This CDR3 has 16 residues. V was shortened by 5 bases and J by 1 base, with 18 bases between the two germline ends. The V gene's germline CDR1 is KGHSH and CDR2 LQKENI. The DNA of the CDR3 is TGTGCCAGCTCATCATCAAGTGAAAGGCCATCCTACGAGCAGTACTTC. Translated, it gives CASSSSSERPSYEQYF.

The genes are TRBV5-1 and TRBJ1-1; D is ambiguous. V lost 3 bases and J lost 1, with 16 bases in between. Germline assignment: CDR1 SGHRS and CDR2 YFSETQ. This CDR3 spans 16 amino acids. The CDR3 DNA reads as TGCGCCAGCAGCTCCGACTTTTTTCAACGGAACACTGAAGCTTTCTTT. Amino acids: CASSSDFFQRNTEAFF.

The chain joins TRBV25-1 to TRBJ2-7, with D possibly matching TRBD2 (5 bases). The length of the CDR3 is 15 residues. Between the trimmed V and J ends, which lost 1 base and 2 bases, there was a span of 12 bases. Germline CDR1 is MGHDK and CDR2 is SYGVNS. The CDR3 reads CASSESRGKTYEQYF. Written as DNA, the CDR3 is TGTGCCAGCAGTGAATCCCGGGGAAAAACCTACGAGCAGTACTTC.

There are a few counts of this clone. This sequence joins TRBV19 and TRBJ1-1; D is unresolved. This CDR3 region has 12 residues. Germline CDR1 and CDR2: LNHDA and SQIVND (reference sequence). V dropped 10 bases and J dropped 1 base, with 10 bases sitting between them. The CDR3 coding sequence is TGTGCCACTGCACCTCGGAACACTGAAGCTTTCTTT. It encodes CATAPRNTEAFF.

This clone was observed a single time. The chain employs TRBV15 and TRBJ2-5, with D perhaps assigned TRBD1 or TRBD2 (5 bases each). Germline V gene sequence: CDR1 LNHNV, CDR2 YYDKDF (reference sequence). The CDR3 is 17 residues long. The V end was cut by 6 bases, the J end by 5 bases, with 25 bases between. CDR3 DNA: TGTGCCACCAGGTCGGCTAGTCCGGGACCAATAGTGGAGACCCAGTACTTC. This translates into CATRSASPGPIVETQYF.

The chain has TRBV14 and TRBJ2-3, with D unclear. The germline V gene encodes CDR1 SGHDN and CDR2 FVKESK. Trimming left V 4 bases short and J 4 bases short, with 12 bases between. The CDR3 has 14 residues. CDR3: CASSRLRSPDTQYF. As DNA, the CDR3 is TGTGCCAGCAGCCGTCTCCGTTCACCAGATACGCAGTATTTT.

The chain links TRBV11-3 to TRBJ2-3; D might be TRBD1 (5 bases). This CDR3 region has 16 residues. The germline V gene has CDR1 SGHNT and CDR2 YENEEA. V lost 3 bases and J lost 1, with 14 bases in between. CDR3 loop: CASSFYRTTGTDTQYF. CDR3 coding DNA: TGTGCCAGCAGCTTCTACAGGACAACTGGCACAGATACGCAGTATTTT.

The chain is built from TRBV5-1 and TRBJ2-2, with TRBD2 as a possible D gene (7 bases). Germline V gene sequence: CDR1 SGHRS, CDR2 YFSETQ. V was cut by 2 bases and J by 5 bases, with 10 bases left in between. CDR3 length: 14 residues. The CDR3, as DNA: TGCGCCAGCAGCTTCCGGGGGGCGACCGGGGAGCTGTTTTTT. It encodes CASSFRGATGELFF.

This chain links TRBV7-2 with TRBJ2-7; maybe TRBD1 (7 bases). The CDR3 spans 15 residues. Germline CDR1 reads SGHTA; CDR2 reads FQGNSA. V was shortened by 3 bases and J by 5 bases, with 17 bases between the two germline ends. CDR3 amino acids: CASSLVGRGDHEQYF. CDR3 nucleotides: TGTGCCAGCAGCTTGGTGGGCAGGGGGGACCACGAGCAGTACTTC.

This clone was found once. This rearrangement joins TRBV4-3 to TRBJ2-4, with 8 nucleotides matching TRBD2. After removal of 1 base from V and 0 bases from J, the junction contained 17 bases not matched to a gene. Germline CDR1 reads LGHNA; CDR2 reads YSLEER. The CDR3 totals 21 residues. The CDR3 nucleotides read TGCGCCAGCAGCCAAGGAAGAGCGGGGGATCCCTACGGCCTAGCCAAAAACATTCAGTACTTC. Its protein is CASSQGRAGDPYGLAKNIQYF.

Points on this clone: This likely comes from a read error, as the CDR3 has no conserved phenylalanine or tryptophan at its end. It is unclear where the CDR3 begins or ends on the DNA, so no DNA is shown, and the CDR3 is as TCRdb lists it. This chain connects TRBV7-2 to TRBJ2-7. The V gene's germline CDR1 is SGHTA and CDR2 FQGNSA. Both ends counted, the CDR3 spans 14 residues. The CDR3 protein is CASSFGHLMPPPII.